This T cell receptor (beta chain) was observed in a study of cytomegalovirus exposure and HLA in healthy donors. Germline values: CDR1 LNHNV, CDR2 YYDKDF (reference sequence). V was pared by 2 bases and J by 5 bases, with 6 bases of the junction left unmatched. This CDR3 contains 15 residues. Findings and caveats of the study: In a later analysis, TCR beta V- and J-gene trimming showed a link to a missense DCLRE1C variant. In an earlier analysis, most TCR beta V segments were productive about 87% or about 30% of the time.

As for this clone: As yet, its antigen is unknown.

The study ran its PCR with 60 Vbeta and 13 Jbeta primers. Data came from immunoSEQ multiplex PCR; TCRdb stores just in-frame clones and leaves some out. In the table there are roughly 140,000 clones, 76% of which are singletons. Material for sequencing was PBMCs. This sequence originates from a woman between 40 and 50 years old in good health and CMV-seronegative. The V call is TRBV15, the J call TRBJ2-7; TRBD1 agrees at 10 bases. The CDR3 nucleotides read TGTGCCACCAGCAGATCCGGGACAGGGGTGGACGAGCAGTACTTC. This translates into CATSRSGTGVDEQYF.